This T cell receptor beta chain emerged from a study of patients and donors after allogeneic stem cell transplantation. TCRdb processed the RT-PCR reads anew with MiXCR; each CDR3 protein has one entry. The sample lists about 200,000 distinct CDR3 sequences; around two fifths were seen once. V lost 0 bases to trimming and J lost 8 bases, with 14 bases between them. The CDR3 runs 14 residues. The germline gives CDR1 SGHRS, CDR2 YFSETQ. In this sample, this clonotype turned up a few times. The TCR comes from a human donor who was either an allogeneic HSCT recipient or a stem cell or donor lymphocyte infusion donor (not recorded which). It is not recorded whose cells these are; they may come from a transplant donor. J is TRBJ1-1 and V is TRBV5-1; D uncertain. Sample: blood, either unsorted or a sorted T cell fraction (not recorded which). CDR3 protein: CASSLGNRLIEAFF. Written as DNA, the CDR3 is TGCGCCAGCAGCTTGGGAAATCGTTTGATAGAAGCTTTCTTT.